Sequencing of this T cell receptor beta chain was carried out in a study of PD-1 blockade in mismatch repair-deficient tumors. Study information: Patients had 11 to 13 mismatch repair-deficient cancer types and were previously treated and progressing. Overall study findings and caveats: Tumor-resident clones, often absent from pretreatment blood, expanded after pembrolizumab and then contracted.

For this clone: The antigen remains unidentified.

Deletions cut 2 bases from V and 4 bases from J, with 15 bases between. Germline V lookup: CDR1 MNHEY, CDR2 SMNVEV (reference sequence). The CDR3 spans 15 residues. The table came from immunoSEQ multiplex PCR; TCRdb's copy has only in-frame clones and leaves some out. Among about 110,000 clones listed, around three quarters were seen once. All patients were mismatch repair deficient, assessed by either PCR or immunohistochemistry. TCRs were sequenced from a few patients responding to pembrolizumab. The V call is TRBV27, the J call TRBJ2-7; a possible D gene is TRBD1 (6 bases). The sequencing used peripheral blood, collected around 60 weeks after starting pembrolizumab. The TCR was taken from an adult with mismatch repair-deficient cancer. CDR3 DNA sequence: TGTGCCAGCAGTTTAATGTTGACAGGTCTTTACGAGCAGTACTTC. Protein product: CASSLMLTGLYEQYF.